These 18 T cell receptor beta chains share one sample of origin, sequenced in a study of cytomegalovirus exposure and HLA in healthy donors. Primers for the PCR totalled 60 Vbeta and 13 Jbeta. Assay: immunoSEQ multiplex PCR; the TCRdb copy retains only in-frame clones and omits some. The table lists approximately 140,000 clones, about 78% of them singletons, with less than 3.5% in the top ten. The specimen was PBMCs. The receptors come from a male donor in good health and CMV-seronegative.

The J gene is TRBJ2-3, the V gene TRBV7-6; possible D gene TRBD1, 5 bases. This CDR3 comprises 13 residues. Germline assignment: CDR1 SGHVS and CDR2 FNYEAQ. The V gene lost 4 bases and the J gene lost 6 bases, with 11 bases spanning the gap. CDR3 coding DNA: TGTGCCAGCAGCTCCCAACAGGTGGATACGCAGTATTTT. It encodes CASSSQQVDTQYF.

The chain employs TRBV25-1 and TRBJ2-2; D ambiguous. The germline CDR1 and CDR2 sequences are MGHDK and SYGVNS. Between the trimmed V and J ends, which lost 0 bases and 2 bases, there was a span of 7 bases. The CDR3 totals 15 residues. CDR3 nucleotides: TGTGCCAGCAGTGAATATGGGCCCAACACCGGGGAGCTGTTTTTT. This gives the protein CASSEYGPNTGELFF.

V gene TRBV4-2 combines with J gene TRBJ2-2, with TRBD2 identical over 9 bases. From germline, CDR1 is LGHNA and CDR2 YNFKEQ. V dropped 1 base and J dropped 5; count of bases not matched to a gene: 8. This CDR3 region has 17 residues. The chain's CDR3 is CASSQGLAGWRTGELFF. In DNA, the CDR3 is TGTGCCAGCAGCCAAGGCCTAGCGGGGTGGCGGACCGGGGAGCTGTTTTTT.

The chain has TRBV10-3 and TRBJ1-5, with TRBD1 matching 7 bases. The CDR3 is 15 residues long. Germline CDR1 is ENHRY and CDR2 is SYGVKD. J was trimmed by 1 base and V by 2 bases; bases with no gene match: 2. CDR3 amino acids: CAISETGVSNQPQHF. The DNA of the CDR3 is TGTGCCATCAGTGAGACAGGGGTGAGCAATCAGCCCCAGCATTTT.

CDR3 residues: CASSLEFGWESVEKLFF. The CDR3 nucleotides are TGCGCCAGCAGCTTGGAATTCGGGTGGGAGAGTGTTGAAAAACTGTTTTTT. The genes are TRBV5-1 and TRBJ1-4, with unresolved D. Germline loops: CDR1 SGHRS, CDR2 YFSETQ. This CDR3 has 17 residues. V was cut by 0 bases and J by 7 bases, with 19 bases left in between.

As to this clone: Its ends do not fully match the called genes, so a read error is possible. V usage is TRBV2 and J usage is TRBJ1-2; 8 positions agree with TRBD1. Looked up from germline, CDR1 is SNHLY and CDR2 is FYNNEI. The CDR3 is made up of 15 amino acids. Here the CDR3 reads CPSSPRQGPFYGYTF. The DNA for the CDR3 is TGTCCCAGCAGTCCCCGACAGGGGCCGTTCTATGGCTACACCTTC.

This clone has ten or more counts. This chain links TRBV5-5 with TRBJ2-1; TRBD2 aligns across 11 bases. Germline V gives CDR1 SGHKS, CDR2 YYEKEE (reference sequence). The trim removed 0 bases at V and 4 bases at J, leaving 12 bases unmatched. This CDR3 is built from 19 residues. The CDR3 is CASSLALSGGASYYNEQFF. The CDR3 DNA follows: TGTGCCAGCAGCTTGGCCCTTAGCGGGGGGGCCTCATATTACAATGAGCAGTTCTTC. Together with reference TRBV5-5 and TRBJ2-1, the CDR3 gives the full variable domain: DAGVTQSPTHLIKTRGQQVTLRCSPISGHKSVSWYQQVLGQGPQFIFQYYEKEERGRGNFPDRFSARQFPNYSSELNVNALLLGDSALYLCASSLALSGGASYYNEQFFGPGTRLTVL.

This clone was counted between two and nine times. CDR3 in amino acids: CAISLLTGVTNNEQFF. The DNA for the CDR3 is TGTGCCATCAGTCTCTTAACAGGGGTAACAAACAATGAGCAGTTCTTC. The gene calls are TRBV10-3 and TRBJ2-1; 7 bases match TRBD1. Germline CDR1 reads ENHRY; CDR2 reads SYGVKD. The CDR3 sequence is 16 residues long. V was clipped by 5 bases and J by 5 bases; unmatched bases: 12.

The chain is built from TRBV6-5 and TRBJ1-1; possibly TRBD1 for D (5 bases). The CDR3 totals 10 residues. The germline CDR1 and CDR2 sequences are MNHEY and SVGAGI. V was pared by 9 bases and J by 7 bases, with 9 bases between. CDR3 region: CASGRGEAFF. In nucleotides, the CDR3 is TGTGCCAGTGGGAGGGGTGAAGCTTTCTTT.

This chain links TRBV5-5 with TRBJ2-2; 10 nucleotides align to TRBD2. The V gene end was trimmed by 0 bases and the J gene end by 8 bases; junction bases not matched to a gene: 4. This CDR3 has 15 residues. Germline V gene lookup returns CDR1 SGHKS and CDR2 YYEKEE (reference sequence). For the CDR3, the DNA is TGTGCCAGCAGCTTGGCTCTAGCGGGAGATGGGGAGCTGTTTTTT. It translates to CASSLALAGDGELFF.

The V gene is TRBV28, the J gene TRBJ1-4; D is unclear. CDR3 length equals 13 residues. V was trimmed by 8 bases and J by 3 bases, leaving 10 bases between them. Germline CDR1 reads MDHEN; CDR2 reads SYDVKM. The CDR3 DNA reads TGTGCCAGCCGCGAGGCTCCTAATGAAAAACTGTTTTTT. It is translated as CASREAPNEKLFF.

The chain employs TRBV29-1 and TRBJ1-5, with a possible D match to TRBD1 (6 bases). The CDR3 has 14 residues. The germline gives CDR1 SQVTM, CDR2 ANQGSEA. Trimming removed 4 bases from V and 1 base from J, with 11 bases in between. CDR3 DNA sequence: TGCAGCGTTGGCCCGGGGGGCAGCAATCAGCCCCAGCATTTT. As protein: CSVGPGGSNQPQHF.

This chain links TRBV27 with TRBJ1-1; TRBD1 agrees at 7 bases. The V gene's germline CDR1 is MNHEY and CDR2 SMNVEV (reference sequence). V lost 5 bases and J lost 6; bases outside the gene matches: 12. The CDR3 loop spans 15 amino acids. The CDR3 DNA reads as TGTGCCAGCAGTACCTTTTCCAGGACAGGTTCTGAAGCTTTCTTT. Encoded protein: CASSTFSRTGSEAFF.

The rearrangement uses TRBV14 and TRBJ2-1; D perhaps matches TRBD2 (6 bases). With 6 bases removed from V and 4 bases from J, the gap between germline ends came to 16 bases. Germline V gene data show CDR1 as SGHDN and CDR2 as FVKESK. The CDR3 has 15 amino acids. CDR3 sequence reads: CASSRPGDPYNEQFF. The CDR3 nucleotides are TGTGCCAGCAGTAGACCGGGGGACCCATACAATGAGCAGTTCTTC.

The chain couples TRBV9 to TRBJ2-2; tentative D call: TRBD1 (5 bases). The CDR3 length is 14 residues. In germline, CDR1 is SGDLS, CDR2 YYNGEE. Trimming removed 6 bases from V and 0 bases from J, with 9 bases in between. CDR3 DNA sequence: TGTGCCAGCACCCAGGGCTCGAACACCGGGGAGCTGTTTTTT. Its protein product is CASTQGSNTGELFF.

The chain carries TRBV9 and TRBJ2-3; TRBD2 is a possible D gene (5 bases). Germline V CDR1 and CDR2: SGDLS, YYNGEE. The CDR3 totals 18 residues. Deletions cut 0 bases from V and 2 bases from J, with 19 bases between. The DNA of the CDR3 is TGTGCCAGCAGCGTAGCTGGTTACGGGCTAGCCTCCACAGATACGCAGTATTTT. This codes for CASSVAGYGLASTDTQYF.

V and J are TRBV7-9 and TRBJ1-1; TRBD1 matches at 7 bases. This CDR3 comprises 17 residues. V dropped 1 base and J dropped 1; count of bases not matched to a gene: 9. Germline assignment: CDR1 SEHNR and CDR2 FQNEAQ (reference sequence). CDR3 DNA sequence: TGTGCCAGCAGCTTAGGTGTAGCCGGGACAGCGAACACTGAAGCTTTCTTT. Its translation: CASSLGVAGTANTEAFF.

V usage is TRBV25-1 and J usage is TRBJ1-2; 7 nucleotides match TRBD1. V shed 6 bases, J shed 6 bases, and the junction held 10 bases outside the gene matches. The length of the CDR3 is 14 residues. Germline-derived CDR1 and CDR2 are MGHDK and SYGVNS. The CDR3 DNA is TGTGCCAGCAGAACCGAATATGACAGGGATGGCTACACCTTC. It is translated as CASRTEYDRDGYTF.